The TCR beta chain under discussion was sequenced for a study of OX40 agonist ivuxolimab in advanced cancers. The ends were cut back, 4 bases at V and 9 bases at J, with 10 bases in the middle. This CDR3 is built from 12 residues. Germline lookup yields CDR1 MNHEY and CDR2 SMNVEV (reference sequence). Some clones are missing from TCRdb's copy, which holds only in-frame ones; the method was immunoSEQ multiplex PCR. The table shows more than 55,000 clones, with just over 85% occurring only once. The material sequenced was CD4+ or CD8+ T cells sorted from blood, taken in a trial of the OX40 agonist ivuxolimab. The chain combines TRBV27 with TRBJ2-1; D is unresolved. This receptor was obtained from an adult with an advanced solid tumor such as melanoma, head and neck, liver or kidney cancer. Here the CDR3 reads CASSSVTGEQFF. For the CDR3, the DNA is TGTGCCAGCAGTTCGGTCACGGGTGAGCAGTTCTTC.